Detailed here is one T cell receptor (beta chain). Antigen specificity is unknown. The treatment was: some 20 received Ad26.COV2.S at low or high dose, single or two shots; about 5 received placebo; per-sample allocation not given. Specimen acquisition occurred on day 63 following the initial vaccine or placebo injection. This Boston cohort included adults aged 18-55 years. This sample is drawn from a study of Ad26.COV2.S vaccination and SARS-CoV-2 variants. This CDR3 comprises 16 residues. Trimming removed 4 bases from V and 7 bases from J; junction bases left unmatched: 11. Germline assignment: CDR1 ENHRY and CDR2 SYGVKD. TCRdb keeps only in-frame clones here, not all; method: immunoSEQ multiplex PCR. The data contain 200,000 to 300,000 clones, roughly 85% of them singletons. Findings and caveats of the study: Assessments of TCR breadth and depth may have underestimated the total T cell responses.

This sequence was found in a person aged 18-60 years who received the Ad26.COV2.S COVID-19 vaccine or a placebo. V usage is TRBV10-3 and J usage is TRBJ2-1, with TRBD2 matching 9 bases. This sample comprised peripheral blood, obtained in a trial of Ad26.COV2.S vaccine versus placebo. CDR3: CAISGDRPGLANEQFF. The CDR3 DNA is TGTGCCATCAGTGGGGACAGACCGGGACTAGCAAATGAGCAGTTCTTC.